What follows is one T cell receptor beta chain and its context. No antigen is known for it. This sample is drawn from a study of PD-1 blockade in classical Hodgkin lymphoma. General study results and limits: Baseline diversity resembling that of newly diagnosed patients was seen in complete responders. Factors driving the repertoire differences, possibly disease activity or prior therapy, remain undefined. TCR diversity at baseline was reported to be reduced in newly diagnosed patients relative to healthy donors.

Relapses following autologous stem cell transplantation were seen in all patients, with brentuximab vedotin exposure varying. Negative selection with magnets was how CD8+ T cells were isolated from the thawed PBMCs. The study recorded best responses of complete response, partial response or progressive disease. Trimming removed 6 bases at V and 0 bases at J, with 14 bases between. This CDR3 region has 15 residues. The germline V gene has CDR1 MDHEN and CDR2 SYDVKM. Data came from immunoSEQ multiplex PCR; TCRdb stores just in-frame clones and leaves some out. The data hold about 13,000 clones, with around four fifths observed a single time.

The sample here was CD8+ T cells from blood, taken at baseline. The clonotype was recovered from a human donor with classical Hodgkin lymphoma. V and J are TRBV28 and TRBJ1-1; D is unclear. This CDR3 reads CASRPDGYMNTEAFF. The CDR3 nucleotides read TGTGCCAGCAGACCCGACGGCTACATGAACACTGAAGCTTTCTTT.